This TCR beta chain was profiled in a study of cytomegalovirus exposure and HLA in healthy donors. This clone was detected only a few times. Primers included in the PCR were 60 Vbeta and 13 Jbeta primers. TCRdb's copy holds only in-frame clones and misses some; the assay was immunoSEQ multiplex PCR. This table holds fewer than 250,000 clones, about 83% found once. The CDR3 is made up of 19 amino acids. The germline V gene encodes CDR1 SGHRS and CDR2 YFSETQ. V lost 2 bases, J lost 1 base, and 13 bases stayed unmatched. The TCR sequence derives from a man aged 40-50 years in good health and CMV-seropositive. The V call is TRBV5-1, the J call TRBJ2-4; TRBD2 agrees at 9 bases. Material for sequencing was PBMCs. This chain's CDR3 is CASSFEISGRHHAKNIQYF. The CDR3 DNA is TGCGCCAGCAGCTTTGAGATTAGCGGGAGACACCACGCCAAAAACATTCAGTACTTC. Looking up the rest from reference TRBV5-1 and TRBJ2-4 gives the full variable domain: KAGVTQTPRYLIKTRGQQVTLSCSPISGHRSVSWYQQTPGQGLQFLFEYFSETQRNKGNFPGRFSGRQFSNSRSEMNVSTLELGDSALYLCASSFEISGRHHAKNIQYFGAGTRLSVL.